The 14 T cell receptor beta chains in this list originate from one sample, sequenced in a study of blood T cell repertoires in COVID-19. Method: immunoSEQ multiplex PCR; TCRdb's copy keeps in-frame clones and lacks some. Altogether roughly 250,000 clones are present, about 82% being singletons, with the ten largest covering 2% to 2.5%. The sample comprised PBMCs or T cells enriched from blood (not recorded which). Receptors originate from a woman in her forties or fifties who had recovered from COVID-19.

CDR3 in DNA: TGCAGCGTTGAAAGCGGGACTAAAGAGACCCAGTACTTC. As protein: CSVESGTKETQYF. This chain uses TRBV29-1 with TRBJ2-5; 7 positions match TRBD2. In germline, CDR1 is SQVTM, CDR2 ANQGSEA. This CDR3 region has 13 residues. The V segment lost 2 bases and the J segment 3 bases; nucleotides outside the gene matches: 3. The full variable domain, with the rest looked up from reference TRBV29-1 and TRBJ2-5, is SAVISQKPSRDICQRGTSLTIQCQVDSQVTMMFWYRQQPGQSLTLIATANQGSEATYESGFVIDKFPISRPNLTFSTLTVSNMSPEDSSIYLCSVESGTKETQYFGPGTRLLVL.

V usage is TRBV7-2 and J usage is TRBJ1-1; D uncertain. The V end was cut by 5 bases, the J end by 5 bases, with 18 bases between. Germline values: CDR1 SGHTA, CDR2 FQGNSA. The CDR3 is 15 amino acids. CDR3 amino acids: CASSPGAGLGTEAFF. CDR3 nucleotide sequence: TGTGCCAGCAGCCCCGGCGCGGGTTTGGGGACTGAAGCTTTCTTT. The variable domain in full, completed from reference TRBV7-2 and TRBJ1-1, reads GAGVSQSPSNKVTEKGKDVELRCDPISGHTALYWYRQSLGQGLEFLIYFQGNSAPDKSGLPSDRFSAERTGGSVSTLTIQRTQQEDSAVYLCASSPGAGLGTEAFFGQGTRLTVV.

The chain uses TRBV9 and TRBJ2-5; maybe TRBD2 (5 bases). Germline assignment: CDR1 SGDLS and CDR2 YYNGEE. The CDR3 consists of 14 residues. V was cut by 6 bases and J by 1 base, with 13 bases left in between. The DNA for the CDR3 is TGTGCCAGCACCCGAGGGAGTAGCCAAGAGACCCAGTACTTC. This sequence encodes CASTRGSSQETQYF.

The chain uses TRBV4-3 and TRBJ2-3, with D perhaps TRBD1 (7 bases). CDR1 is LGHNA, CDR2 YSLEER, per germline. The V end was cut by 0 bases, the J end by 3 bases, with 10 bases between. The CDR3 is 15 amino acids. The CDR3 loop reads CASSQDAGGTDTQYF. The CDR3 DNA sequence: TGCGCCAGCAGCCAAGATGCAGGGGGGACAGATACGCAGTATTTT.

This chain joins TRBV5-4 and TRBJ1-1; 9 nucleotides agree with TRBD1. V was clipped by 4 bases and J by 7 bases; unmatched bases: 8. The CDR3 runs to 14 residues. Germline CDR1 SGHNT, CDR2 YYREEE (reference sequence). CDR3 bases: TGTGCCAGCAGCACGAAGACAGGGGGAATTGAAGCTTTCTTT. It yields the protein CASSTKTGGIEAFF.

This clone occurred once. CDR3 sequence (DNA): TGCGCCAGCAGCCCGACCTGGGGGACTAGCGGGATGCGGACTTTAGATACGCAGTATTTT. It yields the protein CASSPTWGTSGMRTLDTQYF. V and J are TRBV4-1 and TRBJ2-3, with 13 bases lining up with TRBD2. V lost 4 bases and J lost 5; bases outside the gene matches: 18. The CDR3 spans 20 residues. Per germline, CDR1 MGHRA and CDR2 YSYEKL.

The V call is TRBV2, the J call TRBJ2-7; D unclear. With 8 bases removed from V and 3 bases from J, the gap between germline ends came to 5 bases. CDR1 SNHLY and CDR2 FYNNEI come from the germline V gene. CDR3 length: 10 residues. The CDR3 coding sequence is TGTGCCAGCGCCAGCTACGAGCAGTACTTC. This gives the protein CASASYEQYF.

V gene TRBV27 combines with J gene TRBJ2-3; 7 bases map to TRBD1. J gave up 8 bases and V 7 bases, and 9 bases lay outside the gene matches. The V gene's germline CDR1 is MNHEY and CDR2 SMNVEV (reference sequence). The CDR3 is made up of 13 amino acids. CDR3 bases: TGTGCCAGCACCACCCCGGCAGGGGGTACGCAGTATTTT. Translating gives CASTTPAGGTQYF.

The CDR3 DNA sequence: TGTGCCAGCAATAGGGGGACTAGCGGGAGCCATGAGCAGTTCTTC. Translated, it gives CASNRGTSGSHEQFF. The rearrangement links TRBV6-5 to TRBJ2-1, with 14 bases matching TRBD2. CDR3 length equals 15 residues. The germline gives CDR1 MNHEY, CDR2 SVGAGI. V was clipped by 7 bases and J by 8 bases; unmatched bases: 7.

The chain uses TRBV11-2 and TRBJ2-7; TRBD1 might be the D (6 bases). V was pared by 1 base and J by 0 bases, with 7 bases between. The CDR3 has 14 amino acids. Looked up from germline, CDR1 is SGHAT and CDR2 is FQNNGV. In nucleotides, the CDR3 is TGTGCCAGCAGCTTAGTGGACAGCTCCTACGAGCAGTACTTC. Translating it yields CASSLVDSSYEQYF.

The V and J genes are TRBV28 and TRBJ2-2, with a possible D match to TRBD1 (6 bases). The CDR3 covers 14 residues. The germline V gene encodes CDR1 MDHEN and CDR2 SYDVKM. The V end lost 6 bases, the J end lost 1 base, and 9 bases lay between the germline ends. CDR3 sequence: CASRRQVNTGELFF. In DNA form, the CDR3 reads TGTGCCAGCAGACGACAGGTGAACACCGGGGAGCTGTTTTTT.

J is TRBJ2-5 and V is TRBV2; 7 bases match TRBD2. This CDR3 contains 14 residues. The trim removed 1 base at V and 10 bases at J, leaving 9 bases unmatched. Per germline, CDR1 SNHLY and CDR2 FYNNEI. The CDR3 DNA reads TGTGCCAGCAGTGAAGGGCTACGGGGGGAGGGCCAGTACTTC. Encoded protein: CASSEGLRGEGQYF.

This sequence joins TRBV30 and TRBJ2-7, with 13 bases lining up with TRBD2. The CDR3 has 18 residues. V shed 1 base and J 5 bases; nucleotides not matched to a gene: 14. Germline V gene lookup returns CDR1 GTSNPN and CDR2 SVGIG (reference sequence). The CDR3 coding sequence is TGTGCCTGGAGTGCCCTCCGCACTAGCGGGAGGGCGGGGAACGAGCAGTACTTC. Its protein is CAWSALRTSGRAGNEQYF.

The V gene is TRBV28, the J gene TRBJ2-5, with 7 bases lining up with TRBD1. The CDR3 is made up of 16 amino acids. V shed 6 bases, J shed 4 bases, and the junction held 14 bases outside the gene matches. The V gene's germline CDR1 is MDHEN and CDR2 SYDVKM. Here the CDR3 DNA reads TGTGCCAGCAGACCCCCCCGGACAGGATCTTTAGAGACCCAGTACTTC. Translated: CASRPPRTGSLETQYF.